This TCR beta chain originates from a study of blood T cell repertoires in COVID-19. On the study more broadly: Samples taken during acute and convalescent COVID-19 were collected in the United States, Italy and Spain. Sources were T cells, B-cell-depleted T cells, or PBMCs; the material itself was cDNA or gDNA.

The germline V gene encodes CDR1 MGHRA and CDR2 YSYEKL. The CDR3 is made up of 20 amino acids. Trimming stripped 0 bases from V and 0 bases from J, with 21 bases between. Per the study methods: Using reference gene primer amplification, nucleated cell counts were estimated. Measured with immunoSEQ multiplex PCR; TCRdb has only the in-frame clones, and not every one. V and J calls and clone size come straight from that table; D and trimming were deduced from the DNA. This sample carries about 110,000 clones, 65% to 90% of them seen once, and the ten largest clones take under 4.5%. This receptor was taken from a middle-aged man with acute or convalescent COVID-19. V and J are TRBV4-1 and TRBJ1-3; a possible D gene is TRBD1 (6 bases). The sequenced sample was peripheral blood. As DNA, the CDR3 is TGCGCCAGCAGCCAAGAAATGCCTAACAGGGTTGGGAGCTCTGGAAACACCATATATTTT. Residues: CASSQEMPNRVGSSGNTIYF.